Following are 10 T cell receptor beta chains from one sample sequenced in a study of T-cell reconstitution after alpha-beta-depleted transplantation in children. Researchers prepared the TCRbeta library using unique molecular identifiers, the study reports. In TCRdb, the PCR reads were re-called with MiXCR into one record per CDR3 protein. The sample records more than 500,000 distinct CDR3 sequences, 9.5% to 12% being singletons. Sequencing was performed on PBMCs, mostly from graft donor cells, taken 180 days after TCRalphabeta/CD19-depleted stem cell transplant. These receptor sequences come from a female patient between 2 and 15 years old who had a stem cell transplant for aplastic anemia, so the T cells may come from the graft donor.

The J gene is TRBJ2-2, the V gene TRBV7-2, with D tentatively TRBD1 (7 bases). The CDR3 has 15 amino acids. Trimming shortened V by 6 bases and J by 8 bases, and 19 bases separated the two germline ends. Germline CDR1 is SGHTA and CDR2 is FQGNSA. The CDR3 DNA reads TGTGCCAGCAGTACGTTGGAGGGGGCCTTTGGGGAGCTGTTTTTT. This sequence encodes CASSTLEGAFGELFF.

At least ten counts were recorded for this clonotype. V usage is TRBV6-5 and J usage is TRBJ2-7, with D uncertain. V was trimmed by 0 bases and J by 3 bases, leaving 12 bases between them. CDR3 length: 15 residues. Germline CDR1 is MNHEY and CDR2 is SVGAGI. Here the CDR3 reads CASSYSYREFYEQYF. As DNA, the CDR3 is TGTGCCAGCAGTTACTCGTACAGAGAATTCTACGAGCAGTACTTC.

The chain recombines TRBV28 with TRBJ2-3; 9 nucleotides agree with TRBD2. This CDR3 comprises 16 residues. V gave up 4 bases and J gave up 1 base; unmatched junction bases: 6. CDR1 MDHEN and CDR2 SYDVKM come from the germline V gene. CDR3 loop: CASSWLAGRGTDTQYF. In DNA form, the CDR3 reads TGTGCCAGCAGTTGGCTAGCGGGGCGCGGCACAGATACGCAGTATTTT.

This clonotype showed up just a few times. The gene calls are TRBV6-1 and TRBJ2-2; no firm D call. Germline loops: CDR1 MNHNS, CDR2 SASEGT. Deletions cut 8 bases from V and 3 bases from J, with 7 bases between. CDR3 length: 12 residues. CDR3 bases: TGTGCCAGCTTTTACTACACCGGGGAGCTGTTTTTT. Translated: CASFYYTGELFF.

This clonotype has only a few counts. V is TRBV7-2 and J is TRBJ1-5; D is uncertain. The CDR3 runs 15 residues. CDR1 and CDR2 (germline): SGHTA, FQGNSA. The ends were cut back, 5 bases at V and 0 bases at J, with 11 bases in the middle. The CDR3 nucleotides are TGTGCCAGCAGCCCCGAGTTTAGTAGCAATCAGCCCCAGCATTTT. It codes for CASSPEFSSNQPQHF. Full variable domain (missing parts from reference TRBV7-2 and TRBJ1-5): GAGVSQSPSNKVTEKGKDVELRCDPISGHTALYWYRQSLGQGLEFLIYFQGNSAPDKSGLPSDRFSAERTGGSVSTLTIQRTQQEDSAVYLCASSPEFSSNQPQHFGDGTRLSIL.

In this sample, this clonotype turned up once. This sequence joins TRBV29-1 and TRBJ2-7, with D possibly being TRBD2 (5 bases). V dropped 6 bases and J dropped 7 bases, with 19 bases sitting between them. The germline V gene encodes CDR1 SQVTM and CDR2 ANQGSEA. This CDR3 is built from 13 residues. The CDR3 loop reads CSVGLGLSGEQYF. In DNA form, the CDR3 reads TGCAGCGTGGGCCTCGGTCTATCGGGGGAGCAGTACTTC.

This clonotype has just a few counts. This chain uses TRBV4-3 with TRBJ2-1; D possibly uses TRBD1 or TRBD2 (5 bases each). Trimming pared 6 bases from V and 3 bases from J, leaving 18 bases between. The germline V gene has CDR1 LGHNA and CDR2 YSLEER. The CDR3 covers 16 residues. The CDR3 sequence is CASSPPPRGVYNEQFF. The DNA of the CDR3 is TGCGCCAGCAGTCCTCCGCCCCGAGGGGTCTACAATGAGCAGTTCTTC.

This clonotype was seen a handful of times. The J gene is TRBJ2-2, the V gene TRBV9; D gene unclear. Germline CDR1 and CDR2: SGDLS and YYNGEE. The CDR3 spans 11 residues. With 1 base removed from V and 6 bases from J, the gap between germline ends came to 1 base. DNA of the CDR3: TGTGCCAGCAGCGTACCCGGGGAGCTGTTTTTT. Amino acids: CASSVPGELFF. Full variable domain (outside the CDR3, taken from reference TRBV9 and TRBJ2-2): DSGVTQTPKHLITATGQRVTLRCSPRSGDLSVYWYQQSLDQGLQFLIQYYNGEERAKGNILERFSAQQFPDLHSELNLSSLELGDSALYFCASSVPGELFFGEGSRLTVL.

This clonotype was counted a few times. The J gene is TRBJ1-3, the V gene TRBV24-1, with TRBD1 matching 8 bases. This CDR3 spans 13 amino acids. The V gene end was trimmed by 4 bases and the J gene end by 10 bases; junction bases not matched to a gene: 5. Germline V gene lookup returns CDR1 KGHDR and CDR2 SFDVKD. The CDR3 here is CATSDHYRGTIYF. The CDR3 nucleotides read TGTGCCACCAGTGACCATTACAGGGGGACCATATATTTT.

This clonotype was seen a few times. The chain is built from TRBV29-1 and TRBJ1-3; no definite D call. This CDR3 has 14 residues. Trimming removed 5 bases from V and 4 bases from J, with 15 bases in between. Germline V CDR1 and CDR2: SQVTM, ANQGSEA. The CDR3 region has the DNA TGCAGCGTTCCGGGTGGCCGACTAGGAAACACCATATATTTT. Translation gives CSVPGGRLGNTIYF.